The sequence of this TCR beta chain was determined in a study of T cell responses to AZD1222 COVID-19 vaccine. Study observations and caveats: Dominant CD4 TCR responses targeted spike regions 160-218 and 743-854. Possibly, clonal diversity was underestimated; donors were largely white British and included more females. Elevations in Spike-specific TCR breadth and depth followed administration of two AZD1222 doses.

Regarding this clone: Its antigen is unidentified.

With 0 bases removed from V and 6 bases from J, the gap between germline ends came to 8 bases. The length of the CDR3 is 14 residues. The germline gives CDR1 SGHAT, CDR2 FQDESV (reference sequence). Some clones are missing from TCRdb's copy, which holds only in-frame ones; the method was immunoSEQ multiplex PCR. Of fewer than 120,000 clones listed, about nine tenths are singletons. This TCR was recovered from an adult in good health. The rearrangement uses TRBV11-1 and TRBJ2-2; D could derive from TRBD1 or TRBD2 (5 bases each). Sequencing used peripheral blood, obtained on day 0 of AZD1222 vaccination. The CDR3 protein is CASSLAGDPGELFF. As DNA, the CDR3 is TGTGCCAGCAGCTTAGCGGGGGATCCCGGGGAGCTGTTTTTT. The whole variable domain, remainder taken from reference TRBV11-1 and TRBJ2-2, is EAEVAQSPRYKITEKSQAVAFWCDPISGHATLYWYRQILGQGPELLVQFQDESVVDDSQLPKDRFSAERLKGVDSTLKIQPAELGDSAMYLCASSLAGDPGELFFGEGSRLTVL.